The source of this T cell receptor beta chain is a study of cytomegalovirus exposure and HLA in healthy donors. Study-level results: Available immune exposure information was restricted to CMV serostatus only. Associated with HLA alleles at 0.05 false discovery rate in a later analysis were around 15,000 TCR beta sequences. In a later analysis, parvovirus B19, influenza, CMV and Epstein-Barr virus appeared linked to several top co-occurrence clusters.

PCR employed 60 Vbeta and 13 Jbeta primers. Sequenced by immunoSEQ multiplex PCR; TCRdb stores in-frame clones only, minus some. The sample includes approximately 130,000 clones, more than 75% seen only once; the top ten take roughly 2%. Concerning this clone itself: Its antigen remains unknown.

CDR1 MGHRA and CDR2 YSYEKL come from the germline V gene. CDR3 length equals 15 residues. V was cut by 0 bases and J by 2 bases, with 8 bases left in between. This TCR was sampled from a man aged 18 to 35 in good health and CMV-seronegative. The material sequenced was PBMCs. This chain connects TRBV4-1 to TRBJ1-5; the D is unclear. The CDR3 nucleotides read TGCGCCAGCAGCCAAGAAGCCCCGGGCAATCAGCCCCAGCATTTT. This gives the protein CASSQEAPGNQPQHF.